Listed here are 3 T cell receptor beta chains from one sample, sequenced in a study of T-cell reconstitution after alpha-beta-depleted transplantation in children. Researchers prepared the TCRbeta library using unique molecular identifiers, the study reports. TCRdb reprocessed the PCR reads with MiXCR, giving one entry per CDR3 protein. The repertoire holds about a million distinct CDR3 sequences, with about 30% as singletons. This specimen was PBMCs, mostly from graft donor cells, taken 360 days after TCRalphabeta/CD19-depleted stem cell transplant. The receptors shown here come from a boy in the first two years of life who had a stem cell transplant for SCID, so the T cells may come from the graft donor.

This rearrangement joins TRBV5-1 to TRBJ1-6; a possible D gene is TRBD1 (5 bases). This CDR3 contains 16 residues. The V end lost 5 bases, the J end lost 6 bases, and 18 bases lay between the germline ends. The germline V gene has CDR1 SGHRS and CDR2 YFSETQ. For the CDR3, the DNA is TGCGCCAGCAGGGGGACGGGCGCAATCGGTAATTCACCCCTCCACTTT. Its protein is CASRGTGAIGNSPLHF.

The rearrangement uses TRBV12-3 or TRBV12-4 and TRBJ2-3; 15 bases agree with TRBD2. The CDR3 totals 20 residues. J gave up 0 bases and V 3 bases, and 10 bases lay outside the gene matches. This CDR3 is CASSFISGLAGGTSTDTQYF. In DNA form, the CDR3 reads TGTGCCAGCAGTTTTATTTCCGGACTAGCGGGGGGGACAAGCACAGATACGCAGTATTTT.

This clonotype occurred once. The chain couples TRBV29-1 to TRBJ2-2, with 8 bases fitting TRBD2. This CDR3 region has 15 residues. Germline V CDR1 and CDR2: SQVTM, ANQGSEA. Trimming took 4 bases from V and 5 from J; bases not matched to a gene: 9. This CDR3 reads CSVVSRGGQTGELFF. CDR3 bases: TGCAGCGTTGTATCCCGGGGGGGCCAAACCGGGGAGCTGTTTTTT.